A single sample is the source of the 12 T cell receptor beta chains below, sequenced in a study of CD4 T cell repertoires in COVID-19. Repertoires were generated with immunoSEQ multiplex PCR, while TCRdb's copy carries only in-frame clones and drops some. The sample has 60,000 to 90,000 clones, around four fifths seen once. The material sequenced was CD4+ T cells from peripheral blood, taken after recovery from COVID-19. The receptors shown here come from a human donor who had COVID-19.

This chain connects TRBV30 to TRBJ2-7; the match to TRBD2 covers 13 bases. V lost 5 bases to trimming and J lost 2 bases; unmatched junction nucleotides: 0. The CDR3 totals 13 residues. Germline lookup yields CDR1 GTSNPN and CDR2 SVGIG (reference sequence). Here the CDR3 reads CAWGTSGTYEQYF. The CDR3 DNA follows: TGTGCCTGGGGGACTAGCGGGACCTACGAGCAGTACTTC.

The chain links TRBV19 to TRBJ2-6, with 8 bases matching TRBD1. Trimming removed 3 bases from V and 4 bases from J; junction bases left unmatched: 5. Germline V gives CDR1 LNHDA, CDR2 SQIVND (reference sequence). The CDR3 runs to 16 residues. The CDR3 spells CASSIGTGSGANVLTF. In DNA, the CDR3 is TGTGCCAGTAGTATCGGGACAGGTTCCGGGGCCAACGTCCTGACTTTC.

The chain recombines TRBV18 with TRBJ2-1; D not resolved. The V end lost 3 bases, the J end lost 8 bases, and 14 bases lay between the germline ends. Germline V gene sequence: CDR1 KGHSH, CDR2 LQKENI. This CDR3 is built from 14 residues. CDR3: CASSPLGAGDEQFF. The CDR3 DNA reads as TGTGCCAGCTCACCCTTAGGAGCTGGGGATGAGCAGTTCTTC.

The rearrangement links TRBV24-1 to TRBJ1-5, with 7 bases matching TRBD1. Germline V gene sequence: CDR1 KGHDR, CDR2 SFDVKD. Germline trimming cut 4 bases from V and 1 base from J; bases unmatched to any gene: 12. This CDR3 is 18 amino acids long. The CDR3 spells CATSDRQGLRASNQPQHF. CDR3 DNA: TGTGCCACCAGTGACCGACAGGGTCTCCGGGCGAGCAATCAGCCCCAGCATTTT.

This clone is a singleton in its sample. The rearrangement links TRBV11-2 to TRBJ2-7, with a tentative D call TRBD1 (6 bases). CDR3 size: 12 residues. Between the trimmed V and J ends, which lost 5 bases and 5 bases, there was a span of 10 bases. The germline V gene encodes CDR1 SGHAT and CDR2 FQNNGV. CDR3 in amino acids: CASSQQGHEQYF. The CDR3, as DNA: TGTGCCAGCAGCCAACAGGGCCACGAGCAGTACTTC. Complete variable domain (other parts from reference TRBV11-2 and TRBJ2-7): EAGVAQSPRYKIIEKRQSVAFWCNPISGHATLYWYQQILGQGPKLLIQFQNNGVVDDSQLPKDRFSAERLKGVDSTLKIQPAKLEDSAVYLCASSQQGHEQYFGPGTRLTVT.

J is TRBJ2-3 and V is TRBV4-1; 9 bases match TRBD2. The ends lost 0 bases at V and 5 bases at J; junction bases unmatched: 6. Germline V gene data show CDR1 as MGHRA and CDR2 as YSYEKL. There are 16 residues in the CDR3. CDR3 amino acids: CASSQESGGRGDTQYF. The CDR3 DNA is TGCGCCAGCAGCCAAGAGAGCGGGGGGCGAGGAGATACGCAGTATTTT.

J is TRBJ2-1 and V is TRBV7-6, with 16 bases identical to TRBD2. From germline, CDR1 is SGHVS and CDR2 FNYEAQ. Unmatched junction bases numbered 10, after V lost 3 bases and J lost 8 bases. The CDR3 has 18 amino acids. CDR3 region: CASSFGGLAGGPIDEQFF. CDR3 DNA: TGTGCCAGCAGCTTCGGGGGACTAGCGGGAGGGCCTATCGATGAGCAGTTCTTC.

J is TRBJ1-6 and V is TRBV7-8; D uncertain. CDR1 SGHVS and CDR2 FQNEAQ come from the germline V gene. Trimming took off 1 base at V and 8 bases at J, with 6 bases between the two ends. There are 13 residues in the CDR3. CDR3 protein: CASSLERDSPLHF. The CDR3 DNA sequence: TGTGCCAGCAGCTTAGAAAGGGATTCACCCCTCCACTTT.

This rearrangement joins TRBV5-6 to TRBJ1-2; unclear D gene. The CDR3 totals 15 residues. CDR1 and CDR2 from the germline V gene are SGHDT and YYEEEE. Trimming shortened V by 5 bases and J by 1 base, and 15 bases separated the two germline ends. The CDR3, as DNA: TGTGCCAGCAGTCCCTCACCTGAGGGTAACTATGGCTACACCTTC. Encoded protein: CASSPSPEGNYGYTF.

The rearrangement uses TRBV19 and TRBJ1-2, with TRBD1 as a possible D gene (6 bases). The CDR3 runs to 12 residues. V was pared by 11 bases and J by 3 bases, with 13 bases between. Germline values: CDR1 LNHDA, CDR2 SQIVND (reference sequence). In DNA, the CDR3 is TGTGCCTCGTACAGGGTTGACTATGGCTACACCTTC. Encoded protein: CASYRVDYGYTF.

The V gene is TRBV6-1, the J gene TRBJ2-5; D is possibly TRBD2 (6 bases). The ends were cut back, 3 bases at V and 8 bases at J, with 16 bases in the middle. The length of the CDR3 is 14 residues. Per germline, CDR1 MNHNS and CDR2 SASEGT. For the CDR3, the DNA is TGTGCCAGCAGTGAGGTCGGGACTCTGGGAACCCAGTACTTC. Its translation: CASSEVGTLGTQYF.

This clone has more than one count but fewer than ten. The chain combines TRBV7-6 with TRBJ1-5; D unclear. The germline CDR1 and CDR2 sequences are SGHVS and FNYEAQ. The ends were cut back, 5 bases at V and 6 bases at J, with 20 bases in the middle. The CDR3 runs to 16 residues. The CDR3 DNA reads TGTGCCAGCAGCCCTAGCGAAGGCAGGACCGGTCAGCCCCAGCATTTT. This gives the protein CASSPSEGRTGQPQHF.